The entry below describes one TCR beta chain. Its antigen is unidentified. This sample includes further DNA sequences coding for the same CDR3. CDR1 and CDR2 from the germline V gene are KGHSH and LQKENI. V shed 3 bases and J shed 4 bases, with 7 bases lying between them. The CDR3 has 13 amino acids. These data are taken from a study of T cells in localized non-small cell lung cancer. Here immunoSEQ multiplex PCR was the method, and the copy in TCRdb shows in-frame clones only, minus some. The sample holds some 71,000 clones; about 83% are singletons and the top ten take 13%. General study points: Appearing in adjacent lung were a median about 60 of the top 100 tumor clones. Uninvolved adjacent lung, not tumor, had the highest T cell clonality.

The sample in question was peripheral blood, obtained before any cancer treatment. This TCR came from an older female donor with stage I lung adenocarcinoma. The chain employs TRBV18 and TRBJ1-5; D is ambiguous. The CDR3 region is CASSPEGNQPQHF. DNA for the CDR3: TGTGCCAGCTCACCGGAGGGTAATCAGCCCCAGCATTTT.